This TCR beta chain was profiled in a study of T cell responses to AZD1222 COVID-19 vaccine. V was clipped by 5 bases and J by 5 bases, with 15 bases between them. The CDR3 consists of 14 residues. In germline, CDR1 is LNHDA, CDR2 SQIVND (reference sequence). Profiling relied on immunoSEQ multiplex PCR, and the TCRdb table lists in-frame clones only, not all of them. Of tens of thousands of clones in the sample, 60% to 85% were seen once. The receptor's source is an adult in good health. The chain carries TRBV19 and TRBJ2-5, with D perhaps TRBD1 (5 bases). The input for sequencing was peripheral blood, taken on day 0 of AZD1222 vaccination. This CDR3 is CASSRTPQRETQYF. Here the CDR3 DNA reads TGTGCCAGTAGTCGGACACCCCAACGGGAGACCCAGTACTTC. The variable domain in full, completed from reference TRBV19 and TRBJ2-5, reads DGGITQSPKYLFRKEGQNVTLSCEQNLNHDAMYWYRQDPGQGLRLIYYSQIVNDFQKGDIAEGYSVSREKKESFPLTVTSAQKNPTAFYLCASSRTPQRETQYFGPGTRLLVL.